The 25 T cell receptor beta chains below all came from one sample that was sequenced in a study of T cell responses to AZD1222 COVID-19 vaccine. Method: immunoSEQ multiplex PCR; TCRdb's copy keeps in-frame clones and lacks some. The repertoire consists of more than 150,000 clones, with under 95% occurring once and the leading ten covering 1% to 1.5%. This specimen consisted of peripheral blood, obtained 28 days after the second AZD1222 dose. These receptors all come from an adult who received the AZD1222 COVID-19 vaccine.

V and J are TRBV21-1 and TRBJ1-4; the table's TRBD1 call for D was not verified on the DNA. TRBV21-1 is annotated as a pseudogene. The length of the CDR3 is 20 residues. The CDR3 coding sequence is TGTGCCAGCAGCAAGGGCACAGGCGATTCAGGCGGTCTGACTAATGAAAAACTGTTTTTT. Translation: CASSKGTGDSGGLTNEKLFF.

The chain has TRBV7-2 and TRBJ2-1; D is possibly TRBD1 (6 bases). This CDR3 is built from 15 residues. V was cut by 5 bases and J by 0 bases, with 11 bases left in between. Germline V gene lookup returns CDR1 SGHTA and CDR2 FQGNSA. The DNA for the CDR3 is TGTGCCAGCAGCCGGGACACTTACTCCTACAATGAGCAGTTCTTC. Translating gives CASSRDTYSYNEQFF.

The chain couples TRBV15 to TRBJ1-6; D call uncertain. The CDR3 is made up of 12 amino acids. The V end was cut by 6 bases, the J end by 13 bases, with 13 bases between. Germline CDR1 LNHNV, CDR2 YYDKDF (reference sequence). For the CDR3, the DNA is TGTGCCACCAGTGACGCCCCTCGGCCCCTCCACTTT. Protein sequence: CATSDAPRPLHF.

This chain links TRBV6-4 with TRBJ1-1, with unresolved D. The germline gives CDR1 MRHNA, CDR2 SNTAGT. Trimming left V 6 bases short and J 7 bases short, with 9 bases between. The CDR3 sequence is 11 residues long. The CDR3 protein is CASRIGHEAFF. In DNA, the CDR3 is TGTGCCAGCAGAATAGGTCATGAAGCTTTCTTT.

The count of this clone is one. The chain joins TRBV5-1 to TRBJ1-2; no reliable D call. Germline values: CDR1 SGHRS, CDR2 YFSETQ. Trimming took off 10 bases at V and 2 bases at J, with 18 bases between the two ends. The CDR3 sequence is 14 residues long. The CDR3 nucleotides read TGCGCCCACGATGGCACAGTCAGAAACTATGGCTACACCTTC. This codes for CAHDGTVRNYGYTF.

The chain couples TRBV7-8 to TRBJ1-1; TRBD1 might be the D (5 bases). The germline gives CDR1 SGHVS, CDR2 FQNEAQ. Trimming cost V 3 bases and J 4 bases, with 9 bases left between them. CDR3 length: 13 amino acids. Written as DNA, the CDR3 is TGTGCCAGCAGCTTTTCAGGGACCACTGAAGCTTTCTTT. As protein: CASSFSGTTEAFF.

This chain connects TRBV2 to TRBJ1-1, with D maybe TRBD1 (6 bases). The CDR3 runs to 14 residues. V lost 2 bases to trimming and J lost 6 bases, with 13 bases between them. Germline CDR1 SNHLY, CDR2 FYNNEI. The CDR3 nucleotides read TGTGCCAGCAGTGAATGGGGGCAGGGTGCTGAAGCTTTCTTT. Its protein is CASSEWGQGAEAFF.

The chain recombines TRBV19 with TRBJ2-7; 7 bases fit TRBD2. The CDR3 consists of 14 residues. With 4 bases clipped from V and 2 bases from J, the junction kept 5 bases outside the gene matches. From germline, CDR1 is LNHDA and CDR2 SQIVND (reference sequence). The CDR3 DNA is TGTGCCAGTAGTAATAGCGGGCACCCCTACGAGCAGTACTTC. As protein: CASSNSGHPYEQYF.

To note about this clone: This CDR3 is also generated by other DNA sequences in the sample. The chain joins TRBV5-8 to TRBJ1-2, with TRBD1 matching 7 bases. This CDR3 comprises 14 residues. Per germline, CDR1 SGHTS and CDR2 YDEGEE. With V trimmed by 0 bases and J by 2 bases, 1 base remained unmatched. The CDR3 coding sequence is TGTGCCAGCAGCTTGGGACAGGGAAACTATGGCTACACCTTC. Encoded protein: CASSLGQGNYGYTF.

Comment on this clone: At one of its ends the junction is not consistent with the germline gene, which may arise from a read error. DNA for the CDR3: TGTGCCAGCAGCTTCGACCGGGCCCCGAGATGGGACTTT. It is translated as CASSFDRAPRWDF. This sequence joins TRBV7-2 and TRBJ1-1; D not certain. In germline, CDR1 is SGHTA, CDR2 FQGNSA. This CDR3 region has 13 residues.

This chain uses TRBV18 with TRBJ1-1; no reliable D call. The CDR3 has 13 residues. Looked up from germline, CDR1 is KGHSH and CDR2 is LQKENI. V lost 1 base, J lost 0 bases, and 3 bases lay in between. CDR3 DNA: TGTGCCAGCTCACCACGGATGAACACTGAAGCTTTCTTT. It codes for CASSPRMNTEAFF.

The V call is TRBV19, the J call TRBJ2-7; 9 positions agree with TRBD2. Trimming cost V 1 base and J 0 bases; bases outside gene matches: 7. Germline assignment: CDR1 LNHDA and CDR2 SQIVND (reference sequence). The CDR3 runs 17 residues. The CDR3 DNA reads TGTGCCAGTAGTATAGGGCTAGCGGGACCGAGCTCCTACGAGCAGTACTTC. Protein sequence: CASSIGLAGPSSYEQYF.

This rearrangement joins TRBV28 to TRBJ2-6; D is undetermined. Trimming left V 5 bases short and J 0 bases short, with 8 bases between. The germline V gene has CDR1 MDHEN and CDR2 SYDVKM. The CDR3 contains 15 residues. The CDR3, as DNA: TGTGCCAGCAGTAACCTAGACTCTGGGGCCAACGTCCTGACTTTC. It codes for CASSNLDSGANVLTF.

This sequence joins TRBV25-1 and TRBJ2-5, with 7 bases fitting TRBD1. Trimming cost V 3 bases and J 4 bases; bases outside gene matches: 8. The CDR3 runs 15 residues. From germline, CDR1 is MGHDK and CDR2 SYGVNS. The CDR3 DNA is TGTGCCAGCAGTGACCCAACGTCAGGGGGAGAGACCCAGTACTTC. As protein: CASSDPTSGGETQYF.

This clone was observed a single time. The chain combines TRBV14 with TRBJ1-2; D call uncertain. Germline V gene lookup returns CDR1 SGHDN and CDR2 FVKESK. CDR3 size: 15 residues. Trimming pared 4 bases from V and 4 bases from J, leaving 16 bases between. In DNA form, the CDR3 reads TGTGCCAGCAGCCGGGAGGCATCTGTCGGCTATGGCTACACCTTC. Translating it yields CASSREASVGYGYTF.

The chain uses TRBV18 and TRBJ2-6; TRBD1 agrees at 9 bases. CDR3 length: 19 amino acids. V shed 3 bases and J 0 bases; nucleotides not matched to a gene: 9. Germline CDR1 is KGHSH and CDR2 is LQKENI. The CDR3, as DNA: TGTGCCAGCTCACCCGGATGGGGACAGGGCCACTCTGGGGCCAACGTCCTGACTTTC. This sequence encodes CASSPGWGQGHSGANVLTF.

The V call is TRBV5-5, the J call TRBJ1-1, with D hard to call. CDR3 length: 15 amino acids. The germline CDR1 and CDR2 sequences are SGHKS and YYEKEE (reference sequence). V gave up 4 bases and J gave up 2 bases, with 15 bases separating them. The CDR3: CASSLIRGLNTEAFF. The CDR3 DNA reads TGTGCCAGCAGCCTCATCCGAGGGCTCAACACTGAAGCTTTCTTT.

V usage is TRBV2 and J usage is TRBJ1-1; D unresolved. There are 12 residues in the CDR3. The V end lost 1 base, the J end lost 10 bases, and 10 bases lay between the germline ends. The germline V gene has CDR1 SNHLY and CDR2 FYNNEI. For the CDR3, the DNA is TGTGCCAGCAGTGAAGTAGCCATGGGAGCTTTCTTT. Its protein is CASSEVAMGAFF.

The V gene is TRBV9, the J gene TRBJ2-7; 8 bases line up with TRBD1. This CDR3 has 16 residues. Losses at the gene ends were 4 bases for V and 1 base for J; bases not matched to a gene: 10. CDR1 and CDR2 (germline): SGDLS, YYNGEE. This CDR3 reads CASSLPPDRESYEQYF. The CDR3 bases are TGTGCCAGCAGCCTCCCCCCGGACAGGGAGTCCTACGAGCAGTACTTC.

The genes are TRBV14 and TRBJ2-5; 13 bases are a match to TRBD2. CDR1 is SGHDN, CDR2 FVKESK, per germline. After removal of 4 bases from V and 5 bases from J, the junction contained 4 bases not matched to a gene. The length of the CDR3 is 15 residues. The CDR3 loop is CASSRGLAGVETQYF. The CDR3 coding sequence is TGTGCCAGCAGCCGAGGACTAGCGGGGGTGGAGACCCAGTACTTC. Using reference TRBV14 and TRBJ2-5 for the parts outside the CDR3, the full variable domain is EAGVTQFPSHSVIEKGQTVTLRCDPISGHDNLYWYRRVMGKEIKFLLHFVKESKQDESGMPNNRFLAERTGGTYSTLKVQPAELEDSGVYFCASSRGLAGVETQYFGPGTRLLVL.

V is TRBV4-1 and J is TRBJ1-6; D not certain. V gave up 2 bases and J gave up 12 bases, with 11 bases separating them. CDR1 is MGHRA, CDR2 YSYEKL, per germline. The CDR3 sequence is 13 residues long. CDR3 sequence (DNA): TGCGCCAGCAGCCAACCCACCGTTTTACCCCTCCACTTT. Protein product: CASSQPTVLPLHF.

The chain is built from TRBV7-2 and TRBJ2-2, with D uncertain. Trimming removed 3 bases from V and 6 bases from J, with 11 bases in between. The CDR3 totals 14 residues. Germline values: CDR1 SGHTA, CDR2 FQGNSA. The CDR3 region has the DNA TGTGCCAGCAGCTTGCACGATGAGGCCGGGGAGCTGTTTTTT. Translating gives CASSLHDEAGELFF.

This clone was recorded only once. This chain joins TRBV30 and TRBJ1-5; 7 nucleotides agree with TRBD1. V was clipped by 0 bases and J by 0 bases; unmatched bases: 17. Per the germline V gene, CDR1 is GTSNPN and CDR2 is SVGIG (reference sequence). The CDR3 is 20 residues long. For the CDR3, the DNA is TGTGCCTGGAGTGTAGTTTTCGGAGGACAGGTTTTGTATAGCAATCAGCCCCAGCATTTT. This encodes CAWSVVFGGQVLYSNQPQHF.

As concerns this clone: Distinct nucleotide sequences in the sample also encode this CDR3. The chain links TRBV19 to TRBJ1-5; 9 bases fit TRBD1. Germline assignment: CDR1 LNHDA and CDR2 SQIVND (reference sequence). There are 16 residues in the CDR3. The V gene end was trimmed by 4 bases and the J gene end by 0 bases; junction bases not matched to a gene: 4. The CDR3 loop is CASSTTGGHSNQPQHF. In DNA, the CDR3 is TGTGCCAGTAGTACCACAGGGGGCCATAGCAATCAGCCCCAGCATTTT.

This chain connects TRBV2 to TRBJ2-5, with a weak D call TRBD2 (5 bases). Trimming took off 6 bases at V and 7 bases at J, with 24 bases between the two ends. CDR1 SNHLY and CDR2 FYNNEI come from the germline V gene. The CDR3 has 16 residues. The CDR3 sequence is CASRGLGWLASGTQYF. CDR3 sequence (DNA): TGTGCCAGCAGGGGATTGGGATGGCTAGCTTCCGGGACCCAGTACTTC.